The next 30 T cell receptor beta chains were all read from a single sample in a study of blood T cells in healthy people across ages. The use of a sample-barcoded 5' primer and a J-beta primer mix characterized a second PCR of about 7 to 12 cycles. In TCRdb, the 5' RACE reads were re-called with MiXCR into one record per CDR3 protein. This table holds about 320,000 distinct CDR3 sequences, 27% found once. The sequenced material came from blood. Receptors were obtained from a woman between 65 and 79 years old in good health.

V gene TRBV5-1 combines with J gene TRBJ2-1; 8 nucleotides agree with TRBD2. From germline, CDR1 is SGHRS and CDR2 YFSETQ. After removal of 10 bases from V and 7 bases from J, the junction contained 16 bases not matched to a gene. This CDR3 region has 15 residues. CDR3 in DNA: TGCGCCTCCCTCAAGGGACGGGAGGGCCTGAATGAGCAGTTCTTC. Translating it yields CASLKGREGLNEQFF.

This clonotype was found many times. This chain connects TRBV4-1 to TRBJ2-7, with D perhaps given as TRBD1 or TRBD2 (6 bases each). This CDR3 is built from 15 residues. Trimming left V 1 base short and J 0 bases short, with 10 bases between. Germline lookup yields CDR1 MGHRA and CDR2 YSYEKL. The CDR3 nucleotides are TGCGCCAGCAGCCAAGTAGGGGGGAGCTCCTACGAGCAGTACTTC. This gives the protein CASSQVGGSSYEQYF.

A few counts support this clonotype. V gene TRBV18 combines with J gene TRBJ2-4, with 9 bases identical to TRBD1. Germline values: CDR1 KGHSH, CDR2 LQKENI. Trimming removed 3 bases from V and 1 base from J; junction bases left unmatched: 16. There are 20 residues in the CDR3. CDR3 loop: CASSPPGGTGQFSAKNIQYF. CDR3 sequence (DNA): TGTGCCAGCTCACCTCCCGGCGGGACAGGGCAATTTTCGGCCAAAAACATTCAGTACTTC. The variable domain in full, completed from reference TRBV18 and TRBJ2-4, reads NAGVMQNPRHLVRRRGQEARLRCSPMKGHSHVYWYRQLPEEGLKFMVYLQKENIIDESGMPKERFSAEFPKEGPSILRIQQVVRGDSAAYFCASSPPGGTGQFSAKNIQYFGAGTRLSVL.

Concerning this clonotype: A read error may account for a junction end that differs from germline. The chain uses TRBV12-3 or TRBV12-4 and TRBJ1-5; 10 bases map to TRBD1. This CDR3 contains 16 residues. CDR3 protein: CGSSKGDRGLNQPQHF. The CDR3 region has the DNA TGTGGCAGCAGTAAGGGGGACAGGGGACTCAATCAGCCCCAGCATTTT.

This clonotype has more than one count but fewer than ten. The chain is built from TRBV12-3 or TRBV12-4 and TRBJ2-7; tentatively, D is TRBD1 or TRBD2 (5 bases each). The CDR3 length is 13 residues. Trimming removed 5 bases at V and 6 bases at J, with 14 bases between. This CDR3 is CASSRHGTPEQYF. The CDR3 nucleotides are TGTGCCAGCAGTCGCCATGGGACCCCCGAGCAGTACTTC.

This CDR3 reads CASRRDRGSGANVLTF. The CDR3 DNA is TGTGCCAGCAGAAGGGACAGGGGATCTGGGGCCAACGTCCTGACTTTC. This rearrangement joins TRBV13 to TRBJ2-6; 10 bases are a match to TRBD1. The CDR3 runs 16 residues. Looked up from germline, CDR1 is PRHDT and CDR2 is FYEKMQ (reference sequence). Trimming at V came to 6 bases and at J to 1 base, leaving 3 bases not matched to a gene.

The genes are TRBV10-3 and TRBJ1-5, with 9 nucleotides matching TRBD1. V lost 0 bases and J lost 6; bases outside the gene matches: 9. CDR3 size: 17 residues. Germline V lookup: CDR1 ENHRY, CDR2 SYGVKD. CDR3 region: CAISESVGQGGSQPQHF. The CDR3 nucleotides are TGTGCCATCAGTGAGTCGGTGGGACAGGGAGGGAGTCAGCCCCAGCATTTT.

The chain couples TRBV7-2 to TRBJ2-5; the match to TRBD2 covers 9 bases. In germline, CDR1 is SGHTA, CDR2 FQGNSA. CDR3 length: 14 residues. Trimming took 3 bases from V and 3 from J; bases not matched to a gene: 2. DNA of the CDR3: TGTGCCAGCAGCTTTCTAGCGGGAAAAGAGACCCAGTACTTC. The encoded protein is CASSFLAGKETQYF. The full variable domain, in which reference TRBV7-2 and TRBJ2-5 provide the parts outside the CDR3, is GAGVSQSPSNKVTEKGKDVELRCDPISGHTALYWYRQSLGQGLEFLIYFQGNSAPDKSGLPSDRFSAERTGGSVSTLTIQRTQQEDSAVYLCASSFLAGKETQYFGPGTRLLVL.

The chain links TRBV7-6 to TRBJ2-5, with 11 nucleotides matching TRBD2. V gave up 6 bases and J gave up 5 bases; unmatched junction bases: 5. This CDR3 region has 14 residues. The germline CDR1 and CDR2 sequences are SGHVS and FNYEAQ. The CDR3 DNA sequence: TGTGCCAGCAGTTGGAGGACTAGCGGGGAGACCCAGTACTTC. Protein: CASSWRTSGETQYF.

In this sample, this clonotype turned up a few times. The conserved phenylalanine or tryptophan normally closing the CDR3 is absent here, so this likely arose from a read error. The chain has TRBV4-1 and TRBJ2-7; 7 positions agree with TRBD2. CDR1 and CDR2 from the germline V gene are MGHRA and YSYEKL. The CDR3 length is 15 residues. V shed 4 bases and J 2 bases; nucleotides not matched to a gene: 8. DNA of the CDR3: TGCGCCAGCAGCCTAGTGAGCGGGGTGCCCTACGAGCAGTACCTC. Residues: CASSLVSGVPYEQYL.

The sample holds a few counts of this clonotype. This chain joins TRBV9 and TRBJ2-1, with D possibly called TRBD1 or TRBD2 (5 bases each). Between the trimmed V and J ends, which lost 0 bases and 10 bases, there was a span of 11 bases. Per the germline V gene, CDR1 is SGDLS and CDR2 is YYNGEE. CDR3 size: 13 residues. The CDR3 DNA reads as TGTGCCAGCAGCGTAGGTAGGGACGAAGAGCAGTTCTTC. This sequence encodes CASSVGRDEEQFF.

J is TRBJ2-2 and V is TRBV12-3 or TRBV12-4; no reliable D call. V was clipped by 2 bases and J by 6 bases, with 10 bases between them. This CDR3 is 14 amino acids long. This CDR3 is CASSLFGSAGELFF. The CDR3 nucleotides read TGTGCCAGCAGTTTATTTGGATCGGCCGGGGAGCTGTTTTTT.

This clonotype was seen more than once but under ten times. The chain couples TRBV20-1 to TRBJ2-3; D not certain. The V gene's germline CDR1 is DFQATT and CDR2 SNEGSKA (reference sequence). The V end was cut by 3 bases, the J end by 1 base, with 11 bases between. The length of the CDR3 is 14 residues. DNA of the CDR3: TGCAGTGCTAGTCGTGGACCTGGCACAGATACGCAGTATTTT. This translates into CSASRGPGTDTQYF.

The rearrangement links TRBV28 to TRBJ1-1, with D hard to call. In germline, CDR1 is MDHEN, CDR2 SYDVKM. This CDR3 comprises 14 residues. Trimming shortened V by 2 bases and J by 4 bases, and 11 bases separated the two germline ends. CDR3: CASSLRRVGTEAFF. Here the CDR3 DNA reads TGTGCCAGCAGTTTAAGACGGGTGGGCACTGAAGCTTTCTTT.

This clonotype was detected a few times. The V gene is TRBV9, the J gene TRBJ1-4, with no clear D. CDR1 is SGDLS, CDR2 YYNGEE, per germline. The ends were cut back, 3 bases at V and 0 bases at J, with 9 bases in the middle. The CDR3 has 15 amino acids. The CDR3 DNA sequence: TGTGCCAGCAGCGCGAGTGCCGCAACTAATGAAAAACTGTTTTTT. Amino acids: CASSASAATNEKLFF.

The chain's CDR3 is CASSQGGVGTQYF. CDR3 nucleotide sequence: TGTGCCAGCAGCCAAGGGGGAGTAGGGACCCAGTACTTC. V is TRBV3-1 and J is TRBJ2-7, with a tentative D call TRBD2 (5 bases). The tail of the sequence fits TRBJ2-5 better, so the J call may be wrong. Per germline, CDR1 LGHDT and CDR2 YNNKEL (reference sequence). This CDR3 is 13 amino acids long.

This sequence joins TRBV7-3 and TRBJ2-5, with D perhaps given as TRBD1 or TRBD2 (6 bases each). CDR1 and CDR2 (germline): SGHTA, FQGTGA. The CDR3 consists of 16 residues. Trimming cost V 1 base and J 1 base, with 13 bases left between them. CDR3: CASSLNRRGVQETQYF. CDR3 DNA sequence: TGTGCCAGCAGCTTAAATCGGAGGGGGGTCCAAGAGACCCAGTACTTC.

In this sample, this clonotype turned up a few times. The gene calls are TRBV28 and TRBJ1-3; no clear D. V gave up 8 bases and J gave up 8 bases, with 13 bases separating them. The CDR3 contains 12 residues. Germline CDR1 and CDR2: MDHEN and SYDVKM. The CDR3 DNA reads as TGTGCCAGCCGGGCGTCCGTGGACACCATATATTTT. Encoded protein: CASRASVDTIYF.

This clonotype was picked up a small number of times. V is TRBV20-1 and J is TRBJ2-5; 10 nucleotides match TRBD2. The end of the DNA fits TRBJ2-7 better, so the J call may be wrong. Germline assignment: CDR1 DFQATT and CDR2 SNEGSKA (reference sequence). This CDR3 comprises 13 residues. Written as DNA, the CDR3 is TGCAGTGCGAAGAGCGGGGGGGCCTACGAGCAGTACTTC. It specifies CSAKSGGAYEQYF.

The chain carries TRBV11-1 and TRBJ2-3; D uncertain. The CDR3 extends over 15 amino acids. The germline V gene has CDR1 SGHAT and CDR2 FQDESV (reference sequence). The germline V and J ends were trimmed by 5 bases and 2 bases, with 14 bases remaining between them. The CDR3 DNA reads as TGTGCCAGCAGCCGCGTGAGTCTTTTCACAGATACGCAGTATTTT. It translates to CASSRVSLFTDTQYF.

This clonotype appeared a few times. The chain has TRBV18 and TRBJ1-2; 8 bases match TRBD1. The trim removed 0 bases at V and 8 bases at J, leaving 2 bases unmatched. The CDR3 is made up of 13 amino acids. Germline-derived CDR1 and CDR2 are KGHSH and LQKENI. The CDR3 DNA is TGTGCCAGCTCACCACCGACAGGGGTCGGCTACACCTTC. Its translation is CASSPPTGVGYTF.

The rearrangement links TRBV18 to TRBJ1-4, with D unresolved. V lost 3 bases and J lost 8, with 10 bases in between. This CDR3 region has 13 residues. CDR1 is KGHSH and CDR2 is LQKENI in the germline V gene. In DNA form, the CDR3 reads TGTGCCAGCTCACCGGAGGGTTTCGAAAAACTGTTTTTT. This translates into CASSPEGFEKLFF.

A few counts support this clonotype. The rearrangement uses TRBV7-9 and TRBJ1-6; D is unresolved. Trimming left V 7 bases short and J 7 bases short, with 8 bases between. Germline values: CDR1 SEHNR, CDR2 FQNEAQ (reference sequence). The CDR3 has 12 residues. The CDR3 DNA follows: TGTGCCAGCACCGTCCCGAATTCACCCCTCCACTTT. Encoded protein: CASTVPNSPLHF. Filled out from reference TRBV7-9 and TRBJ1-6, the complete variable domain reads DTGVSQNPRHKITKRGQNVTFRCDPISEHNRLYWYRQTLGQGPEFLTYFQNEAQLEKSRLLSDRFSAERPKGSFSTLEIQRTEQGDSAMYLCASTVPNSPLHFGNGTRLTVT.

This chain uses TRBV5-6 with TRBJ2-1; TRBD1 aligns across 7 bases. The ends lost 2 bases at V and 9 bases at J; junction bases unmatched: 17. Germline values: CDR1 SGHDT, CDR2 YYEEEE. CDR3 length equals 17 residues. The CDR3 reads CASSFTAGQATQSEQFF. The CDR3 region has the DNA TGTGCCAGCAGCTTTACCGCCGGACAGGCCACTCAGAGTGAGCAGTTCTTC.

CDR3 DNA sequence: TGTGCCAGCAGCTCGACCACTGGGGTAGAAGGAAAACTGTTTTTT. This sequence encodes CASSSTTGVEGKLFF. The gene calls are TRBV5-5 and TRBJ1-4; unclear D gene. The ends were cut back, 3 bases at V and 10 bases at J, with 19 bases in the middle. The CDR3 sequence is 15 residues long. CDR1 and CDR2 from the germline V gene are SGHKS and YYEKEE (reference sequence).

The chain has TRBV20-1 and TRBJ2-5; a possible D gene is TRBD2 (6 bases). The CDR3 is 15 amino acids. Germline V lookup: CDR1 DFQATT, CDR2 SNEGSKA (reference sequence). V was trimmed by 6 bases and J by 5 bases, leaving 22 bases between them. As DNA, the CDR3 is TGCAGTGCGCCGCTCCTCGGGACTGCAGAGGAGACCCAGTACTTC. This sequence encodes CSAPLLGTAEETQYF.

The chain couples TRBV12-3 or TRBV12-4 to TRBJ1-3; D call uncertain. This CDR3 has 12 amino acids. Trimming left V 5 bases short and J 8 bases short, with 10 bases between. CDR3 nucleotides: TGTGCCAGCAGTCGGACTGGGGACACCATATATTTT. Translated: CASSRTGDTIYF.

A single count supports this clonotype. The rearrangement uses TRBV20-1 and TRBJ1-1; a weak D match, TRBD1 (5 bases). This CDR3 region has 13 residues. The germline gives CDR1 DFQATT, CDR2 SNEGSKA (reference sequence). Trimming removed 3 bases at V and 3 bases at J, with 11 bases between. CDR3 sequence (DNA): TGCAGTGCTAGTCCCGGGGGGGACACTGAAGCTTTCTTT. Residues: CSASPGGDTEAFF.

CDR3 region: CASSQSVHGANVLTF. The CDR3 DNA sequence: TGTGCCAGCAGCCAATCCGTTCATGGGGCCAACGTCCTGACTTTC. The chain uses TRBV3-1 and TRBJ2-6, with D hard to call. Germline V lookup: CDR1 LGHDT, CDR2 YNNKEL (reference sequence). The V and J ends lost 2 bases and 3 bases respectively, with 8 bases between them. This CDR3 region has 15 residues. Combining the CDR3 with reference TRBV3-1 and TRBJ2-6 gives the whole variable domain DTAVSQTPKYLVTQMGNDKSIKCEQNLGHDTMYWYKQDSKKFLKIMFSYNNKELIINETVPNRFSPKSPDKAHLNLHINSLELGDSAVYFCASSQSVHGANVLTFGAGSRLTVL.

In regard to this clonotype: At one boundary the junction diverges from the germline segment, which might be a read error. The genes are TRBV7-8 and TRBJ2-3; 10 bases fit TRBD2. The CDR3 length is 17 residues. The germline V gene encodes CDR1 SGHVS and CDR2 FQNEAQ. The CDR3 DNA follows: TGTGCCAGCAGCTTGTCCCTAGCGGGAGCGAGCACAGATGCGCAGTATTTT. It yields the protein CASSLSLAGASTDAQYF.